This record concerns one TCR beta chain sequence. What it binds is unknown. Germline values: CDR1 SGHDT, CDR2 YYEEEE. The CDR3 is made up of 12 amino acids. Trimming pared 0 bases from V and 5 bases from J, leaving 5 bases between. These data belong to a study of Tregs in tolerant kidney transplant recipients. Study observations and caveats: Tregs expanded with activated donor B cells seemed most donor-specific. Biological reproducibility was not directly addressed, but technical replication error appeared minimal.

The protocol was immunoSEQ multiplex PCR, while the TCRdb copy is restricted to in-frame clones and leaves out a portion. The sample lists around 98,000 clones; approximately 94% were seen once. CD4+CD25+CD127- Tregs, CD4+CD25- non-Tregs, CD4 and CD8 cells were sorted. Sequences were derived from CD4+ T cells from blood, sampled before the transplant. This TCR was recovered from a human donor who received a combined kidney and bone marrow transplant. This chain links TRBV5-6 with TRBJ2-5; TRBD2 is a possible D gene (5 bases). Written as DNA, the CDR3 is TGTGCCAGCAGCTTGGTAGCGGAGACCCAGTACTTC. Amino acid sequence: CASSLVAETQYF.